Listed below are T cell receptor beta chains from one sample, sequenced in a study of glioma-infiltrating T cells. TCRdb recomputed calls from the multiplex PCR reads with MiXCR, one row per CDR3 protein. The table records approximately 110,000 distinct CDR3 sequences, 20% to 25% of them present only once. Source material: glioma tissue, nonneoplastic brain tissue, or PBMCs (not recorded which). The source of these receptors is a human donor with low-grade glioma or glioblastoma, undergoing nonglioma brain surgery, or in good health (not recorded which). Each CDR3 is given without its conserved first and last residue.

J,V,length,CDR3
TRBJ1-1,TRBV6-2/TRBV6-3,15,ASSYVAHRGISTEAF
TRBJ1-1,TRBV28,12,ASSQPREMPEAF
TRBJ2-5,TRBV10-3,11,ATGTSGSETQY
TRBJ2-7,TRBV18,10,ASSPAPLEQY
TRBJ2-3,TRBV6-1,17,ASSTSMSSGAVLTDTQY
TRBJ2-7,TRBV4-1,12,ASSQVPGSAEQY
TRBJ2-2,TRBV2,13,ARSTGGSDTGELF
TRBJ1-1,TRBV9,13,ASSVSREGNTEAF
TRBJ1-1,TRBV7-2,13,ASSPDRNMNTEAF
TRBJ1-1,TRBV12-3/TRBV12-4,11,ASSLRGATEAF
TRBJ1-4,TRBV29-1,13,SVEGITDANEKLF
TRBJ2-5,TRBV5-8,9,ASSLEVSQY
TRBJ2-3,TRBV19,12,ASTREKATDTQY
TRBJ2-5,TRBV2,11,ASTGQRKETQY
TRBJ2-3,TRBV24-1,11,TTEGQSTDTQY
TRBJ2-3,TRBV7-6,14,ASSLGGPSGTDTQY
TRBJ2-1,TRBV28,11,TSTRTSRNEQF
TRBJ1-2,TRBV28,14,ASSLTGARNNYGYT
TRBJ1-1,TRBV7-2,11,ASSPQPNTEAF
TRBJ1-1,TRBV6-4,9,ASMRNTEAF
TRBJ1-5,TRBV30,10,AWSYSNQPQH
TRBJ2-5,TRBV6-5,13,ASRQSTGVRETKY
TRBJ2-5,TRBV11-2,14,ASSLVGTGRTETQY
TRBJ2-7,TRBV4-1,15,ASSQVRATSGRGEQY
TRBJ2-7,TRBV7-2,12,ASSLHGGPYEQY
TRBJ2-5,TRBV20-1,12,SATLASGWETQY
TRBJ2-5,TRBV29-1,10,SVVVLTETQY
TRBJ2-1,TRBV28,13,ASSLFSSAYNEQF
TRBJ2-1,TRBV20-1,10,SARELDNEQF
TRBJ2-1,TRBV9,13,ASSATGIPYNEQF
TRBJ2-7,TRBV20-1,13,SASSVTVISYEQY
TRBJ2-3,TRBV18,13,ASSPPFSSGGTQY
TRBJ2-5,TRBV7-2,16,ASSLRFIGSRLQETQY
TRBJ1-5,TRBV12-3/TRBV12-4,14,ASSAHRAGSNQPQH
TRBJ2-5,TRBV7-2,12,ASSFQGELETQY
TRBJ2-3,TRBV7-2,15,ASSLKTRSSSTDTQY
TRBJ1-4,TRBV3-1,13,ASSHAGQLNEKLF